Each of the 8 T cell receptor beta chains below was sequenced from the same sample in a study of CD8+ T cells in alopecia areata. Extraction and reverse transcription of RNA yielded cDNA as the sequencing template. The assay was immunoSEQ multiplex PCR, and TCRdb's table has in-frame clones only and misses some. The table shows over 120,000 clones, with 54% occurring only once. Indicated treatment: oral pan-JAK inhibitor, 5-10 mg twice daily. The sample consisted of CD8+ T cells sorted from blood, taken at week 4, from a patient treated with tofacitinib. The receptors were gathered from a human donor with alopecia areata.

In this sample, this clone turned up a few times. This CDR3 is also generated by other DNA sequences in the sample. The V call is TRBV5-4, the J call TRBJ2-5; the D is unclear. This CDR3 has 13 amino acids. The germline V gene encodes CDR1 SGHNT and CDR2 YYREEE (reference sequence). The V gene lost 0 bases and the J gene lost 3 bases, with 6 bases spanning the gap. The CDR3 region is CASSLDREETQYF. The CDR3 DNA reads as TGTGCCAGCAGCTTGGATAGGGAAGAGACCCAGTACTTC.

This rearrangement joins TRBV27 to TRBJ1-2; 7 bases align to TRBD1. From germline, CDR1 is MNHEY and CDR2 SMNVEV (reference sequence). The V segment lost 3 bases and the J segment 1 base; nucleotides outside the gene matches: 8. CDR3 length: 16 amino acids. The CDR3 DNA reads TGTGCCAGCAGTTTCTACCCGACAGGGATTAACTATGGCTACACCTTC. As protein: CASSFYPTGINYGYTF.

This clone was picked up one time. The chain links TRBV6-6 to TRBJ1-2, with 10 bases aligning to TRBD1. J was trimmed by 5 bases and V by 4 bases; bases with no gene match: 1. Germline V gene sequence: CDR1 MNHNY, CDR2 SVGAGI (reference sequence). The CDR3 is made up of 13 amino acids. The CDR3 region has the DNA TGTGCCAGCAGTTCGGACAGGGGGTATGGCTACACCTTC. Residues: CASSSDRGYGYTF.

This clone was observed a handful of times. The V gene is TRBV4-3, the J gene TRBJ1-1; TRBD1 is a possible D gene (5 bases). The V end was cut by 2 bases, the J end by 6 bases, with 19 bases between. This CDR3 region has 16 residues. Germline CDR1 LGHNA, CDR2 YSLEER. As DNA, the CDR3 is TGCGCCAGCAGCCAAAAGACCGGGACGGGAGGCGCTGAAGCTTTCTTT. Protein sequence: CASSQKTGTGGAEAFF.

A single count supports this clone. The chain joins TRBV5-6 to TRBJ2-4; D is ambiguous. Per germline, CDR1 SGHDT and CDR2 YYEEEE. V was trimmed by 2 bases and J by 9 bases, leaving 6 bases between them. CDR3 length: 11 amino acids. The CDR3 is CASSFGPIQYF. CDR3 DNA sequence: TGTGCCAGCAGCTTTGGTCCCATTCAGTACTTC.

CDR3 protein: CASSTTGVIAKNIQYF. The CDR3 DNA reads TGTGCCAGCAGCACGACCGGGGTGATAGCCAAAAACATTCAGTACTTC. The chain couples TRBV7-9 to TRBJ2-4; tentative D call: TRBD2 (5 bases). CDR1 is SEHNR, CDR2 FQNEAQ, per germline (reference sequence). This CDR3 has 16 amino acids. The ends were cut back, 5 bases at V and 0 bases at J, with 14 bases in the middle.

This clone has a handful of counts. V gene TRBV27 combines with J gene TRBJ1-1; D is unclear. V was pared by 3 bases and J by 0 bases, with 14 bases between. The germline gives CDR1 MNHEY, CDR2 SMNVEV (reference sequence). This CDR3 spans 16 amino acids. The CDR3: CASSFDLNLMNTEAFF. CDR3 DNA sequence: TGTGCCAGCAGTTTTGACCTTAACCTCATGAACACTGAAGCTTTCTTT.

CDR3 residues: CASSLNPAVWGTETQYF. The DNA for the CDR3 is TGTGCCAGCAGTCTCAATCCTGCGGTATGGGGCACCGAGACCCAGTACTTC. The chain combines TRBV27 with TRBJ2-5; tentative D call: TRBD1 (5 bases). Trimming removed 5 bases from V and 5 bases from J, with 24 bases in between. The CDR3 covers 17 residues. Germline V gene sequence: CDR1 MNHEY, CDR2 SMNVEV (reference sequence).